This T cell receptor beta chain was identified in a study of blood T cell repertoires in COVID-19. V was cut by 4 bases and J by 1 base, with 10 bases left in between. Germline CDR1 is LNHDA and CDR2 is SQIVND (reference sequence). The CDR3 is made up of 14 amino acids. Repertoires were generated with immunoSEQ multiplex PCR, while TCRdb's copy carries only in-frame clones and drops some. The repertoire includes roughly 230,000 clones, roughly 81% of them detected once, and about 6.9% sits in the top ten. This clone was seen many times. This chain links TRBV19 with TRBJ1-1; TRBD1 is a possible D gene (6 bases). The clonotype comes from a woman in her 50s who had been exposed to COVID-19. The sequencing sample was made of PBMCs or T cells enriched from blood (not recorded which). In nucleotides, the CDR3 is TGTGCCAGTAGTACACAGGGACAGAACACTGAAGCTTTCTTT. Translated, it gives CASSTQGQNTEAFF.